This is a list of T cell receptor beta chains from one sample in a study of neurological immune-mediated disorders. Each CDR3 protein gets one entry after TCRdb re-called the 5' RACE reads with MiXCR. Of tens of thousands of distinct CDR3 sequences in the sample, roughly 3.3% are singletons; the top ten hold more than 2.5%. The specimen sequenced was PBMCs. The receptors originated from a young woman with multiple sclerosis. Both conserved end residues are part of each CDR3. The order of the fields is D gene, J gene, V gene, clone size, CDR3 protein, CDR3 DNA. The D gene is left open where the match is weak. Expanded clones get a size class; other rows say once, few or many, or leave the size out.

>TRBD2|TRBJ2-1|TRBV29-1|many
CSVERGIIDEQFF
TGCAGCGTTGAGCGGGGGATCATAGATGAGCAGTTCTTC
>TRBD2|TRBJ2-3|TRBV7-3|many
CASSLLAGGSTDTQYF
TGTGCCAGCAGCTTACTAGCGGGAGGGAGCACAGATACGCAGTATTTT
>.|TRBJ2-7|TRBV6-2/TRBV6-3|many
CASSYPGQAEQYF
TGTGCCAGCAGTTACCCCGGACAAGCTGAGCAGTACTTC
>TRBD1|TRBJ1-6|TRBV12-3/TRBV12-4|many
CASSSRGPNSPLNF
TGTGCCAGCAGTTCCAGGGGGCCTAATTCACCCCTCAACTTT
>TRBD2|TRBJ2-1|TRBV24-1|many
CATSDPTSGRSSYNEQFF
TGTGCCACCAGTGACCCCACTAGCGGCAGAAGCTCCTACAATGAGCAGTTCTTC
>TRBD2|TRBJ2-3|TRBV24-1|few
CATRGKGGDTQYF
TGTGCCACTAGAGGAAAGGGAGGGGATACGCAGTATTTT
>.|TRBJ2-1|TRBV7-3|many
CASSLGGSSLEQFF
TGTGCCAGCAGCTTAGGGGGCTCCTCTCTTGAGCAGTTCTTC
>.|TRBJ2-5|TRBV20-1|few
CSVAEVRDAETQYF
TGCAGTGTTGCTGAGGTGCGGGATGCGGAGACCCAGTACTTC
>.|TRBJ2-6|TRBV11-3|many
CASSFSGANVLTF
TGTGCCAGCAGCTTTAGTGGGGCCAACGTCCTGACTTTC
>.|TRBJ2-1|TRBV12-3/TRBV12-4|many
CASSPPAVGAYNEQFF
TGTGCCAGCAGCCCCCCCGCTGTCGGGGCATACAATGAGCAGTTCTTC
>.|TRBJ1-1|TRBV5-1|many
CASSLVRVSNTEAFF
TGCGCCAGCAGCTTGGTTCGGGTATCGAACACTGAAGCTTTCTTT
>TRBD1|TRBJ2-1|TRBV20-1|.
CSARRDRGSYNEQFF
TGCAGTGCTAGACGGGACAGGGGAAGTTACAATGAGCAGTTCTTC
>TRBD1|TRBJ1-1|TRBV28|many
CASSFSGTGGIRAFF
TGTGCCAGCAGTTTCTCCGGGACAGGGGGCATTCGAGCTTTCTTT
>.|TRBJ1-1|TRBV5-1|medium-sized
CASSQRTANTEAFF
TGCGCCAGCAGCCAACGGACAGCAAACACTGAAGCTTTCTTT
>.|TRBJ1-4|TRBV9|many
CASSVDQGEKLFF
TGTGCCAGCAGCGTAGACCAGGGCGAAAAACTGTTTTTT
>.|TRBJ2-1|TRBV12-3/TRBV12-4|many
CASSSSGRLTHDEQFF
TGTGCCAGCAGTTCCTCAGGGAGACTAACCCACGATGAGCAGTTCTTC
>.|TRBJ2-4|TRBV6-5|many
CATRRVSSDIQYF
TGTGCCACCCGCCGGGTCTCGTCCGACATTCAGTACTTC
>TRBD1|TRBJ2-3|TRBV20-1|many
CSARSGTVSTDTQYF
TGCAGTGCTAGATCCGGGACAGTGAGCACAGATACGCAGTATTTT
>TRBD2|TRBJ2-1|TRBV5-1|many
CASTRTSGSYNEQFF
TGCGCCAGCACCCGGACTAGCGGGTCCTACAATGAGCAGTTCTTC
>.|TRBJ2-3|TRBV7-2|.
CASSLNPAGTTDTQYF
TGTGCCAGCAGCTTGAATCCGGCGGGAACCACAGATACGCAGTATTTT
>TRBD2|TRBJ2-2|TRBV20-1|many
CSARPRARTSGPPTGELFF
TGCAGTGCTAGACCTAGGGCCCGGACTAGCGGGCCACCTACCGGGGAGCTGTTTTTT
>TRBD1|TRBJ1-1|TRBV7-6|many
CASSFQGAGMTEAFF
TGTGCCAGCAGCTTTCAGGGGGCGGGAATGACTGAAGCTTTCTTT
>.|TRBJ2-6|TRBV3-1|many
CASTIFGANVLTF
TGTGCCAGCACGATATTTGGGGCCAACGTCCTGACTTTC
>.|TRBJ1-1|TRBV7-9|many
CASSNARAEAFF
TGTGCCAGCAGCAACGCCCGCGCTGAAGCTTTCTTT
>.|TRBJ2-6|TRBV9|many
CASSVSTGANVLTF
TGTGCCAGCAGCGTATCGACTGGGGCCAACGTCCTGACTTTC
>TRBD1|TRBJ2-3|TRBV5-1|medium-sized
CASSVSGQGGSDTQYF
TGCGCCAGCAGCGTCTCAGGACAGGGGGGATCAGATACGCAGTATTTT
>.|TRBJ1-2|TRBV3-1|many
CASSLEQAGGYTF
TGTGCCAGCAGCCTAGAACAGGCTGGTGGCTACACCTTC
>TRBD1|TRBJ2-3|TRBV4-1|many
CASSQGGQTITDTQYF
TGCGCCAGCAGCCAAGGGGGACAGACAATCACAGATACGCAGTATTTT
>.|TRBJ2-7|TRBV6-1|medium-sized
CASRGPYEQYF
TGTGCCTCCAGGGGACCCTACGAGCAGTACTTC
>TRBD1|TRBJ1-6|TRBV12-3/TRBV12-4|many
CASRFDRENSPLHF
TGTGCCAGCAGATTCGACAGGGAAAATTCACCCCTCCACTTT
>.|TRBJ2-5|TRBV5-1|many
CASTLGGGLQETQYF
TGCGCCAGCACCCTGGGCGGGGGCTTACAAGAGACCCAGTACTTC
>TRBD2|TRBJ2-3|TRBV3-1|many
CASSLLAGGGTDTQYF
TGTGCCAGCAGCCTGCTAGCGGGAGGGGGGACAGATACGCAGTATTTT
>.|TRBJ2-2|TRBV3-1|many
CASSSLPNTGELFF
TGTGCCAGCAGCTCCCTACCGAACACCGGGGAGCTGTTTTTT
>TRBD2|TRBJ2-1|TRBV5-1|many
CASRNSGLASNEQFF
TGCGCCAGCAGAAATTCCGGACTAGCAAGCAATGAGCAGTTCTTC
>.|TRBJ2-2|TRBV5-6|many
CASGGRYGELFF
TGTGCCAGCGGGGGACGTTACGGGGAGCTGTTTTTT
>.|TRBJ1-5|TRBV25-1|.
CASSDRGEGQPQNF
TGTGCCAGCAGTGATAGAGGAGAGGGTCAGCCCCAGAATTTT
>.|TRBJ2-6|TRBV11-2|many
CASMVAGANVLTF
TGTGCCAGCATGGTAGCTGGGGCCAACGTCCTGACTTTC
>TRBD2|TRBJ2-7|TRBV20-1|few
CSARLAGGSYEQYF
TGCAGTGCTAGACTAGCGGGGGGCTCCTACGAGCAGTACTTC
>TRBD1|TRBJ2-3|TRBV10-3|many
CAISESTGKADTQYF
TGTGCCATCAGTGAGTCGACAGGGAAGGCAGATACGCAGTATTTT
>TRBD1|TRBJ1-6|TRBV12-3/TRBV12-4|.
CASRPGTGVSSPLNF
TGTGCCAGCAGGCCCGGGACAGGGGTTAGTTCACCCCTCAACTTT
>.|TRBJ2-7|TRBV4-1|many
CASSQGDWDNGREQYF
TGCGCCAGCAGCCAAGGGGATTGGGACAACGGCCGCGAGCAGTACTTC
>TRBD1|TRBJ2-6|TRBV18|few
CASSPRGGQAGANVLTF
TGTGCCAGCTCACCACGTGGGGGACAGGCTGGGGCCAACGTCCTGACTTTC
>TRBD2|TRBJ2-7|TRBV6-6|many
CASRPPGLAYEQYF
TGTGCCAGCAGGCCCCCGGGACTAGCCTACGAGCAGTACTTC
>.|TRBJ1-2|TRBV28|many
CASSLRPGKGTRGYTF
TGTGCCAGCAGTCTAAGACCAGGGAAAGGGACTCGTGGCTACACCTTC
>.|TRBJ1-1|TRBV5-1|many
CASSLAVGDTEAFF
TGCGCCAGCAGCTTGGCCGTCGGCGACACTGAAGCTTTCTTT
>.|TRBJ2-1|TRBV24-1|.
CATSGRGSNEQFF
TGTGCCACCAGTGGTAGGGGATCCAATGAGCAGTTCTTC
>TRBD1|TRBJ2-7|TRBV7-6|many
CASSLGGQGEQYF
TGTGCCAGCAGCTTAGGTGGACAGGGGGAACAGTACTTC
>.|TRBJ1-1|TRBV20-1|many
CSARDRYTEAFF
TGCAGTGCTAGAGATAGATACACTGAAGCTTTCTTT
>.|TRBJ1-1|TRBV27|many
CASSLSSGANTEAFF
TGTGCCAGCAGTTTATCGTCTGGGGCGAACACTGAAGCTTTCTTT
>.|TRBJ1-2|TRBV12-3/TRBV12-4|many
CAIMRGDYGYTF
TGTGCCATCATGAGGGGGGACTATGGCTACACCTTC
>.|TRBJ2-1|TRBV7-2|many
CASSSLHEQFF
TGTGCCAGCAGCTCGCTCCATGAGCAGTTCTTC
>TRBD2|TRBJ2-3|TRBV12-3/TRBV12-4|many
CASSTPASLAGGPGDTQYF
TGTGCCAGCAGCACCCCTGCCTCACTAGCGGGGGGGCCTGGAGATACGCAGTATTTT
>.|TRBJ1-2|TRBV21-1|.
CASDRTNYGYTF
TGTGCCAGTGACAGGACAAACTATGGCTACACCTTC